The T cell receptor (beta chain) under discussion was sequenced for a study of blood T cell repertoires in COVID-19. Study overall: Specimens from acute and convalescent COVID-19 originated in the United States, Italy and Spain. PBMCs, B-cell-depleted T cells, or T cells were the source of the cDNA or gDNA that made up the material.

Per the original methods: Reference gene primer amplification in the assay estimated nucleated cell counts. Sequencing used immunoSEQ multiplex PCR; TCRdb keeps in-frame clones, though not all of them. The V and J calls and clone size come from that table; D and trimming were worked out from the DNA. Of approximately 160,000 clones in the sample, approximately 85% are singletons; the top ten hold roughly 1.1%. The sequencing input was peripheral blood. The source is a man aged 60 to 75 who had recovered from COVID-19.

Written as DNA, the CDR3 is TGTGCCAGCAGTGAACTGCGCCGGGACAGGGGGTACGAGCAGTACTTC. This gives the protein CASSELRRDRGYEQYF. The rearrangement uses TRBV27 and TRBJ2-7; 11 bases fit TRBD1. The CDR3 loop spans 16 amino acids. Per the germline V gene, CDR1 is MNHEY and CDR2 is SMNVEV (reference sequence). Trimming at V came to 5 bases and at J to 4 bases, leaving 10 bases not matched to a gene.